The 2 T cell receptor beta chains below all came from one sample that was sequenced in a study of a mutant IDH1 vaccine in newly diagnosed glioma. Produced via immunoSEQ multiplex PCR; TCRdb's table is partial and in-frame only. The data hold about 56,000 clones, with roughly nine tenths observed a single time. The time point was: week 35, safety follow-up. Alongside topical imiquimod, each dose of vaccine comprised 300 ug of mutant IDH1 20-mer peptide. No antigen is known for these receptors. The sequences come from PBMCs, collected from a glioma patient whose treatment included an IDH1 peptide vaccine. The receptors stem from a man aged 40-55 years with glioma.

The chain combines TRBV10-3 with TRBJ2-7; the D is unclear. V lost 0 bases, J lost 0 bases, and 9 bases lay in between. Germline V gives CDR1 ENHRY, CDR2 SYGVKD. CDR3 length: 15 residues. For the CDR3, the DNA is TGTGCCATCAGTGAGTCTGGCCAGATCTCCTACGAGCAGTACTTC. Translation gives CAISESGQISYEQYF.

This clone was counted between two and nine times. The chain is built from TRBV19 and TRBJ1-2; 9 bases align to TRBD1. The J segment lost 5 bases and the V segment lost 8 bases, leaving 6 bases of the junction unmatched. The CDR3 sequence is 13 residues long. CDR1 and CDR2 from the germline V gene are LNHDA and SQIVND (reference sequence). CDR3 coding DNA: TGTGCCAGTCACTCCGGGACAGGGTATGGCTACACCTTC. Translating gives CASHSGTGYGYTF. Drawing the rest from reference TRBV19 and TRBJ1-2, the complete variable domain is DGGITQSPKYLFRKEGQNVTLSCEQNLNHDAMYWYRQDPGQGLRLIYYSQIVNDFQKGDIAEGYSVSREKKESFPLTVTSAQKNPTAFYLCASHSGTGYGYTFGSGTRLTVV.